The present T cell receptor beta chain was sequenced within a study of regulatory T cells in long-lasting Graves disease. Indicated time point: persistent/refractory GD, antithyroid drugs over 5 years with positive TRAb. Extracted PBMC RNA gave rise to the TCR library. Construction of the TCR beta libraries employed iRepertoire HTBI primers in conjunction with Arm-PCR of CDR3 regions. TCRdb re-analysed the multiplex PCR reads in MiXCR, keeping a single row per CDR3 protein. The table lists about 660,000 distinct CDR3 sequences, about 32% of them singletons. Germline V lookup: CDR1 MNHEY, CDR2 SVGEGT. Germline trimming cut 4 bases from V and 1 base from J; bases unmatched to any gene: 2. The CDR3 runs 16 residues.

The genes are TRBV6-2 or TRBV6-3 and TRBJ2-7; TRBD2 matches 15 bases. Material: peripheral blood mononuclear cells (PBMCs), obtained when the disease was refractory, from a patient treated with antithyroid drugs. The receptor was isolated from a female donor with Graves disease. The CDR3: CASSSGLAGGSYEQYF. CDR3 in DNA: TGTGCCAGCAGTTCGGGACTAGCGGGAGGTTCCTACGAGCAGTACTTC.